This T cell receptor (beta chain) appears in the sequencing data of a study of blood T cell repertoires in COVID-19. Study-level background: Samples came from the United States, Italy and Spain, spanning acute and convalescent COVID-19.

Original processing notes: Reference gene primer amplification in the assay estimated nucleated cell counts. Assay used: immunoSEQ multiplex PCR; TCRdb lists only in-frame clones, some missing. The V and J calls and clone size come from that table; D and trimming were worked out from the DNA. This sample carries 37,000 or so clones, around 78% of them seen once, and the ten largest clones take 33%. There are 14 residues in the CDR3. Germline V CDR1 and CDR2: MNHEY, SVGAGI. V lost 5 bases to trimming and J lost 4 bases, with 12 bases between them. This TCR came from a man in his sixties with acute or convalescent COVID-19. The sequenced material came from peripheral blood. The chain has TRBV6-5 and TRBJ1-5, with a weak D call TRBD1 (6 bases). In nucleotides, the CDR3 is TGTGCCAGCAGTCCCCATCAGGGGAATCAGCCCCAGCATTTT. It yields the protein CASSPHQGNQPQHF.